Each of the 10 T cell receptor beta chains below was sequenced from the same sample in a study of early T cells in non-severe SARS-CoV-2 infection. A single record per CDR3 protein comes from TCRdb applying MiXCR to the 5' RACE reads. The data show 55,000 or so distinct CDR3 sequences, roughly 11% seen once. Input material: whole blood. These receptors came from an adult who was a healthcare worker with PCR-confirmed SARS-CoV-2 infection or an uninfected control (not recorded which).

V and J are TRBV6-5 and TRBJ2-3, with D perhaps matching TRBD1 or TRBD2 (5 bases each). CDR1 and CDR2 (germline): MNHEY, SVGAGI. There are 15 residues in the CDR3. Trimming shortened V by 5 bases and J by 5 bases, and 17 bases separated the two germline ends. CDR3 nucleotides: TGTGCCAGCAGTAAGACCGGGACGGCGGGAGATACGCAGTATTTT. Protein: CASSKTGTAGDTQYF.

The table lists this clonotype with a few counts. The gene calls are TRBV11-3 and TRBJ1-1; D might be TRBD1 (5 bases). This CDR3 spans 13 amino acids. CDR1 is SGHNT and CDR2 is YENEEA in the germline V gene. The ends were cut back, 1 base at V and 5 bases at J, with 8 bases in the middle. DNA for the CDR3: TGTGCCAGCAGCTTAGTGAAGGGGACTGAAGCTTTCTTT. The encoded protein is CASSLVKGTEAFF.

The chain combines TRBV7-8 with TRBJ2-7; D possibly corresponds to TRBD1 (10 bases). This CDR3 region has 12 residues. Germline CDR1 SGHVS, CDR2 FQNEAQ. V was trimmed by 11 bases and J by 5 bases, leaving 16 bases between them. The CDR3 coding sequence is TGTGCCGCGGGAGGGACAGGGGACGAGCAGTACTTC. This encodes CAAGGTGDEQYF. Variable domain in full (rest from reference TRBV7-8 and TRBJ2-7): GAGVSQSPRYKVAKRGQDVALRCDPISGHVSLFWYQQALGQGPEFLTYFQNEAQLDKSGLPSDRFFAERPEGSVSTLKIQRTQQEDSAVYLCAAGGTGDEQYFGPGTRLTVT.

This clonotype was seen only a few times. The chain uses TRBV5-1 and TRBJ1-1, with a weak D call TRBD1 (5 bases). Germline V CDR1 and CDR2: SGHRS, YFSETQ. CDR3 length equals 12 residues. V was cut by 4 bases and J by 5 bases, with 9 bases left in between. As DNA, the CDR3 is TGCGCCAGCAGCCAAGGGGAGACTGAAGCTTTCTTT. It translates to CASSQGETEAFF.

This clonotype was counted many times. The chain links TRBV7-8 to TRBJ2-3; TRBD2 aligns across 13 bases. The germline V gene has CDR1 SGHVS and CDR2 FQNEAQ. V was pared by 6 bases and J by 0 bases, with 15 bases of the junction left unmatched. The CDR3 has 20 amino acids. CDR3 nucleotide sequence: TGTGCCAGCAGACCCCTCTCCGGGACTAGCGGGGTCACTAGCACAGATACGCAGTATTTT. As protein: CASRPLSGTSGVTSTDTQYF.

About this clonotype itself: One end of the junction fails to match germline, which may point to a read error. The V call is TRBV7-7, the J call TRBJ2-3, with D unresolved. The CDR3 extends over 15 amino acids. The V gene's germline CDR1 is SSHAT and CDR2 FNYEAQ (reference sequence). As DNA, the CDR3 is TGTGCTAGCAGCTTAGTGAGTGGCGCGACAGATACGCAGTATTTT. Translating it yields CASSLVSGATDTQYF.

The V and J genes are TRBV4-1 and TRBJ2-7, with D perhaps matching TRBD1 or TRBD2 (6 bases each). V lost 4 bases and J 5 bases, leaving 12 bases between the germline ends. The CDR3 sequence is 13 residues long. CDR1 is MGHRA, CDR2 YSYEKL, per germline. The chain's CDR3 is CASSRKGGHEQYF. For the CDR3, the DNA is TGCGCCAGCAGCCGCAAGGGGGGCCACGAGCAGTACTTC.

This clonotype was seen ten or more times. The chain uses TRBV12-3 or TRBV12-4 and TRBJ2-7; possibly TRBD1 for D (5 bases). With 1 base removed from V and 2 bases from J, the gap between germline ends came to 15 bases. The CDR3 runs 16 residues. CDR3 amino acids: CASSLGPGHGAYEQYF. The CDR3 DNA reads TGTGCCAGCAGTTTAGGGCCAGGGCATGGGGCCTACGAGCAGTACTTC.

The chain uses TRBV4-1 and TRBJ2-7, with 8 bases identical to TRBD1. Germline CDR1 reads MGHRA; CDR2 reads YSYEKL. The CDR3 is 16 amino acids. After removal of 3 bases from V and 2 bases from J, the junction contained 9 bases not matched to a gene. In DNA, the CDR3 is TGCGCCAGCAGCCAGGCTGCGGACAGGGAAACCTACGAGCAGTACTTC. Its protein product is CASSQAADRETYEQYF.

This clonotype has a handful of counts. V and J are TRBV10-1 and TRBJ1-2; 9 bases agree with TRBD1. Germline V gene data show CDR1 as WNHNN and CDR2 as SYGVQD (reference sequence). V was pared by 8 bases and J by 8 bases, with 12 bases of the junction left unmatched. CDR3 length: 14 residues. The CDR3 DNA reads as TGCGCCAGCTCCGCGGGACAGGGCGGAGAAGGCTACACCTTC. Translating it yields CASSAGQGGEGYTF.